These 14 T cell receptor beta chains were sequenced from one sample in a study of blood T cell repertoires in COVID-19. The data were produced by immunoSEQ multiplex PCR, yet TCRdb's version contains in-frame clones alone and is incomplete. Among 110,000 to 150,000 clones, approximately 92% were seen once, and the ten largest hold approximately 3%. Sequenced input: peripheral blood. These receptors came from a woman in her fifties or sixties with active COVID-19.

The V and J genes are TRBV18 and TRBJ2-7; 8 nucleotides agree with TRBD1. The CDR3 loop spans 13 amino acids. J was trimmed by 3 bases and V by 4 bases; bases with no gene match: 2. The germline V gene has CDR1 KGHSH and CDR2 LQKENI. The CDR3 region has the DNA TGTGCCAGCTCACTGGGACAGGACTACGAGCAGTACTTC. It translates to CASSLGQDYEQYF.

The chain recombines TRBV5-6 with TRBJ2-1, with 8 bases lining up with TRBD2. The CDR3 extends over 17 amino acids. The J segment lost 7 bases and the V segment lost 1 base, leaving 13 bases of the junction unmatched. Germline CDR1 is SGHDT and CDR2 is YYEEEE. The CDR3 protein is CASSLRAYREGLNEQFF. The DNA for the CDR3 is TGTGCCAGCAGCTTGCGGGCATACCGGGAGGGCCTGAATGAGCAGTTCTTC.

In nucleotides, the CDR3 is TGTGCCAGACAGCGTACCTCGAGGGAACTGTTTTTT. This encodes CARQRTSRELFF. The V and J genes are TRBV6-4 and TRBJ1-4; D remains unclear. Trimming pared 9 bases from V and 12 bases from J, leaving 17 bases between. Per germline, CDR1 MRHNA and CDR2 SNTAGT. The CDR3 is 12 residues long.

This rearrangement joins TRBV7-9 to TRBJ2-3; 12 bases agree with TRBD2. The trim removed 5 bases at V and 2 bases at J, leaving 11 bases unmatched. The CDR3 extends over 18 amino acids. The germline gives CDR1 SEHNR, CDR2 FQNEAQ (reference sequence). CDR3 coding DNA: TGTGCCAGCAGCGCGAAATTAAGACTAGCGGGGGCCACAGATACGCAGTATTTT. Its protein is CASSAKLRLAGATDTQYF.

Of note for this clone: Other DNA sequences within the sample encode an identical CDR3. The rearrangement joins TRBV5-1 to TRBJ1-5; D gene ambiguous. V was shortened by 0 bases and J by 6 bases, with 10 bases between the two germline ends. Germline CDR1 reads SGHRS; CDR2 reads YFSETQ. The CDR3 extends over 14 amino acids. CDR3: CASSLGGPGQPQHF. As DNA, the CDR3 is TGCGCCAGCAGCTTGGGAGGGCCGGGTCAGCCCCAGCATTTT.

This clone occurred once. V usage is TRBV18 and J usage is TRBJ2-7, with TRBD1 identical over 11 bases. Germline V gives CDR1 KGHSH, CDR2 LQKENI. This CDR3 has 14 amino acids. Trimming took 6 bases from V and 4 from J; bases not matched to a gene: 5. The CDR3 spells CASSPGQGDYEQYF. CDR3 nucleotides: TGTGCCAGCTCGCCGGGACAGGGGGATTACGAGCAGTACTTC.

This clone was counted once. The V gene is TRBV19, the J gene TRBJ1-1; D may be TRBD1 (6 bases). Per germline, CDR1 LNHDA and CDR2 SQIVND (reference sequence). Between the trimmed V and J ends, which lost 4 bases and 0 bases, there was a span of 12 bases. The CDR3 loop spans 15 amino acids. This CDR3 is CASSKTGRMNTEAFF. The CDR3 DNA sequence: TGTGCCAGTAGTAAAACAGGGCGGATGAACACTGAAGCTTTCTTT.

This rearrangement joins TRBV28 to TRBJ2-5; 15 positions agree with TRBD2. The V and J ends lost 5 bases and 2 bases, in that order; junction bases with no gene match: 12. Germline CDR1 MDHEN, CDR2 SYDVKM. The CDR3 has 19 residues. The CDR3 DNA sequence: TGTGCCAGCAGTGCCGGGACTAGCGGGAGGAGTCTGATACAAGAGACCCAGTACTTC. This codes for CASSAGTSGRSLIQETQYF.

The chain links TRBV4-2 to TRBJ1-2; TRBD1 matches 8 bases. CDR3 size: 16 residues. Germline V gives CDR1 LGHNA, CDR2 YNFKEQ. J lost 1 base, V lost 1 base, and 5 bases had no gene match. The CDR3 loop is CASSQASGQGNYGYTF. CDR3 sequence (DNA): TGTGCCAGCAGCCAAGCCAGCGGACAGGGTAACTATGGCTACACCTTC.

The CDR3 DNA reads as TGTGCCAGCAGTCTCCGACAGCCGAATCAGCCCCAGCATTTT. Its protein is CASSLRQPNQPQHF. The rearrangement links TRBV5-8 to TRBJ1-5; the D gene is possibly TRBD1 (5 bases). V gave up 5 bases and J gave up 4 bases, with 13 bases separating them. Per germline, CDR1 SGHTS and CDR2 YDEGEE. This CDR3 has 14 amino acids.

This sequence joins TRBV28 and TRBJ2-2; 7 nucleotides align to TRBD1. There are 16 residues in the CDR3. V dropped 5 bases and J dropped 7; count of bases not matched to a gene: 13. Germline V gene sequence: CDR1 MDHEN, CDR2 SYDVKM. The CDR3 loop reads CASSLGYLTGVGELFF. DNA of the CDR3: TGTGCCAGCAGTCTAGGATACCTTACAGGGGTCGGGGAGCTGTTTTTT.

The CDR3 protein is CASSLPHLRDRAANEQFF. CDR3 in DNA: TGTGCCAGCAGCTTGCCCCACCTCCGGGACAGGGCGGCGAATGAGCAGTTCTTC. The chain carries TRBV5-4 and TRBJ2-1; TRBD1 matches 9 bases. The ends lost 1 base at V and 7 bases at J; junction bases unmatched: 15. Germline V gene data show CDR1 as SGHNT and CDR2 as YYREEE (reference sequence). The CDR3 contains 18 residues. The full variable domain, completed using reference TRBV5-4 and TRBJ2-1, is ETGVTQSPTHLIKTRGQQVTLRCSSQSGHNTVSWYQQALGQGPQFIFQYYREEENGRGNFPPRFSGLQFPNYSSELNVNALELDDSALYLCASSLPHLRDRAANEQFFGPGTRLTVL.

The CDR3 loop is CAWSKASYEQYF. CDR3 nucleotides: TGTGCCTGGAGTAAAGCGTCCTACGAGCAGTACTTC. V is TRBV30 and J is TRBJ2-7; D is ambiguous. The ends were cut back, 2 bases at V and 1 base at J, with 6 bases in the middle. Germline V gene lookup returns CDR1 GTSNPN and CDR2 SVGIG (reference sequence). The CDR3 loop spans 12 amino acids.

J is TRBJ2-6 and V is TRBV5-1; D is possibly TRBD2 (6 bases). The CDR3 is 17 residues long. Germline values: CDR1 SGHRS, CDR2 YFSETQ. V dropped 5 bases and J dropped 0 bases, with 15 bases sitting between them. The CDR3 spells CASRGGIPISGANVLTF. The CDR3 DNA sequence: TGCGCCAGCAGGGGGGGAATTCCTATCTCTGGGGCCAACGTCCTGACTTTC.